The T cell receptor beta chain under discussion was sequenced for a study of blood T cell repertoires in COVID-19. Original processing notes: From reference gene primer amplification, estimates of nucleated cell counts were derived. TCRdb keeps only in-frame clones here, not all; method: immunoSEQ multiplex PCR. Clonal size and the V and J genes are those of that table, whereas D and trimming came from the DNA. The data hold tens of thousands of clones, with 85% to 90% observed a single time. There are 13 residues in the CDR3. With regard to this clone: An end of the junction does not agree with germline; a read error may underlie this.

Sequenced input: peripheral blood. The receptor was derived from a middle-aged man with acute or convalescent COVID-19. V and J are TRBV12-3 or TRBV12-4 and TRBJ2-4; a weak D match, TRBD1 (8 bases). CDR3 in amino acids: CASSGRIQGGTVF. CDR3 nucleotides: TGTGCCAGCAGTGGACGAATACAGGGGGGGACTGTCTTC.